What follows are 25 T cell receptor beta chains derived from one specimen sequenced in a study of blood T cell repertoires in COVID-19. Sequencing used immunoSEQ multiplex PCR; TCRdb keeps in-frame clones, though not all of them. The sample lists some 300,000 clones; around 87% were seen once. Sequencing used peripheral blood. Every receptor here comes from a man between 70 and 80 years old with acute or convalescent COVID-19.

The V call is TRBV2, the J call TRBJ2-4, with 12 positions matching TRBD2. Per the germline V gene, CDR1 is SNHLY and CDR2 is FYNNEI. The CDR3 totals 19 residues. V lost 4 bases, J lost 0 bases, and 10 bases stayed unmatched. CDR3 sequence: CASSAASGGAPLAKNIQYF. The DNA for the CDR3 is TGTGCCAGCAGTGCAGCTAGCGGGGGGGCCCCCCTAGCCAAAAACATTCAGTACTTC.

The gene calls are TRBV3-1 (or the pseudogene TRBV3-2) and TRBJ2-1, with D possibly being TRBD1 (5 bases). CDR3 length: 13 residues. The germline V and J ends were trimmed by 2 bases and 10 bases, with 12 bases remaining between them. Looked up from germline, CDR1 is LGHDT and CDR2 is YNNKEL (reference sequence). The CDR3 reads CASSQSGPGEQFF. CDR3 nucleotide sequence: TGTGCCAGCAGCCAATCAGGGCCCGGGGAGCAGTTCTTC.

The V and J genes are TRBV28 and TRBJ2-5, with a tentative D call TRBD1 (6 bases). This CDR3 contains 15 residues. V was cut by 2 bases and J by 7 bases, with 17 bases left in between. Germline assignment: CDR1 MDHEN and CDR2 SYDVKM. CDR3 sequence: CASSLNGRGVSTQYF. The CDR3 nucleotides are TGTGCCAGCAGTTTAAATGGCAGGGGAGTGTCGACCCAGTACTTC. Based on the CDR3 plus reference TRBV28 and TRBJ2-5, the full variable domain is DVKVTQSSRYLVKRTGEKVFLECVQDMDHENMFWYRQDPGLGLRLIYFSYDVKMKEKGDIPEGYSVSREKKERFSLILESASTNQTSMYLCASSLNGRGVSTQYFGPGTRLLVL.

This clone was observed a few times. The V call is TRBV6-5, the J call TRBJ1-2; the D gene is possibly TRBD1 (5 bases). This CDR3 region has 13 residues. The V end lost 0 bases, the J end lost 6 bases, and 8 bases lay between the germline ends. From germline, CDR1 is MNHEY and CDR2 SVGAGI. The DNA for the CDR3 is TGTGCCAGCAGTTACTCAGGGGCGAATGGCTACACCTTC. This codes for CASSYSGANGYTF.

This chain links TRBV5-8 with TRBJ2-3; TRBD1 is a possible D gene (5 bases). The V gene lost 5 bases and the J gene lost 3 bases, with 10 bases spanning the gap. This CDR3 region has 13 residues. The germline V gene encodes CDR1 SGHTS and CDR2 YDEGEE. The CDR3 DNA sequence: TGTGCCAGCAGACAGACAGTAACAGATACGCAGTATTTT. This sequence encodes CASRQTVTDTQYF.

This chain links TRBV24-1 with TRBJ2-3; 9 bases fit TRBD1. In germline, CDR1 is KGHDR, CDR2 SFDVKD. The CDR3 contains 20 residues. After removal of 2 bases from V and 0 bases from J, the junction contained 14 bases not matched to a gene. As DNA, the CDR3 is TGTGCCACCAGTGATTGGCCGGGACAGGGAGAGGTCGGGAGCACAGATACGCAGTATTTT. It encodes CATSDWPGQGEVGSTDTQYF.

J is TRBJ2-5 and V is TRBV5-4; a weak D match, TRBD1 (6 bases). This CDR3 has 15 residues. The V and J ends lost 1 base and 5 bases respectively, with 15 bases between them. The V gene's germline CDR1 is SGHNT and CDR2 YYREEE (reference sequence). The CDR3 reads CASSLRLRGGETQYF. The CDR3 bases are TGTGCCAGCAGCTTGAGGCTCAGGGGTGGGGAGACCCAGTACTTC.

The gene calls are TRBV9 and TRBJ2-1, with D possibly TRBD2 on 5 matching bases. This CDR3 comprises 15 residues. The germline CDR1 and CDR2 sequences are SGDLS and YYNGEE. Trimming shortened V by 0 bases and J by 8 bases, and 15 bases separated the two germline ends. In nucleotides, the CDR3 is TGTGCCAGCAGCGTAGGAACTAGTTCGGTGGATGAGCAGTTCTTC. Translation: CASSVGTSSVDEQFF.

The chain is built from TRBV11-2 and TRBJ2-1; TRBD2 aligns across 10 bases. CDR1 SGHAT and CDR2 FQNNGV come from the germline V gene. The CDR3 is 17 amino acids. The V gene end was trimmed by 4 bases and the J gene end by 8 bases; junction bases not matched to a gene: 14. The CDR3 region is CASSSFRTSGGLDEQFF. CDR3 in DNA: TGTGCCAGCAGCTCCTTCAGGACTAGCGGAGGACTTGATGAGCAGTTCTTC.

This chain joins TRBV21-1 and TRBJ2-7; no check of the table's D call, TRBD2, against the DNA was made. TRBV21-1 is shown as a pseudogene. The CDR3 is 12 residues long. The DNA for the CDR3 is TGTGCCACGGGTGGATCGGCCTACGAGCAGTACTTC. This codes for CATGGSAYEQYF.

V and J are TRBV27 and TRBJ2-7; D is uncertain. The length of the CDR3 is 14 residues. Germline CDR1 and CDR2: MNHEY and SMNVEV (reference sequence). V lost 5 bases, J lost 5 bases, and 16 bases lay in between. The CDR3 DNA is TGTGCCAGCAGTCAAAGAAACAGCCTCCACGAGCAGTACTTC. Translating gives CASSQRNSLHEQYF.

V gene TRBV3-1 (or the pseudogene TRBV3-2) combines with J gene TRBJ2-1; 11 bases align to TRBD2. In germline, CDR1 is LGHDT, CDR2 YNNKEL (reference sequence). This CDR3 is 13 amino acids long. Germline trimming cut 0 bases from V and 15 bases from J; bases unmatched to any gene: 4. The CDR3 sequence is CASSQDQGTSGFF. In nucleotides, the CDR3 is TGTGCCAGCAGCCAAGACCAGGGGACTAGCGGGTTCTTC.

The chain joins TRBV19 to TRBJ2-1, with 13 bases that match TRBD2. Trimming cost V 1 base and J 4 bases; bases outside gene matches: 7. Looked up from germline, CDR1 is LNHDA and CDR2 is SQIVND (reference sequence). The CDR3 is 18 residues long. CDR3 in DNA: TGTGCCAGTAGTATAGGACTAGCGGGGGGTAACCTTTACAATGAGCAGTTCTTC. Protein product: CASSIGLAGGNLYNEQFF.

J is TRBJ1-2 and V is TRBV5-4, with no clear D. The V end was cut by 4 bases, the J end by 4 bases, with 20 bases between. Per the germline V gene, CDR1 is SGHNT and CDR2 is YYREEE (reference sequence). The CDR3 spans 16 residues. CDR3 amino acids: CASSPLRGSQPYGYTF. CDR3 DNA sequence: TGTGCCAGCAGCCCCCTCCGGGGATCTCAGCCCTATGGCTACACCTTC. Supplemented by reference TRBV5-4 and TRBJ1-2, the full variable domain reads ETGVTQSPTHLIKTRGQQVTLRCSSQSGHNTVSWYQQALGQGPQFIFQYYREEENGRGNFPPRFSGLQFPNYSSELNVNALELDDSALYLCASSPLRGSQPYGYTFGSGTRLTVV.

This sequence joins TRBV6-5 and TRBJ1-2; the D is unclear. CDR3 size: 12 residues. In germline, CDR1 is MNHEY, CDR2 SVGAGI. V shed 7 bases and J shed 7 bases, with 13 bases lying between them. DNA for the CDR3: TGTGCCAGCAAGGCCGGGGAAGGTGGCTACACCTTC. Encoded protein: CASKAGEGGYTF.

The chain has TRBV28 and TRBJ2-5; 8 bases align to TRBD1. V dropped 5 bases and J dropped 5; count of bases not matched to a gene: 13. Per germline, CDR1 MDHEN and CDR2 SYDVKM. There are 16 residues in the CDR3. For the CDR3, the DNA is TGTGCCAGCAGTCTCCCAGGGGGCCCAAAACAGGAGACCCAGTACTTC. It specifies CASSLPGGPKQETQYF.

This rearrangement joins TRBV28 to TRBJ1-2; the match to TRBD1 covers 12 bases. The junction had 3 bases not matched to a gene; V was cut back by 4 bases and J by 6 bases. CDR3 length: 14 amino acids. CDR1 is MDHEN and CDR2 is SYDVKM in the germline V gene. This chain's CDR3 is CASSSGQGANGYTF. As DNA, the CDR3 is TGTGCCAGCAGTTCGGGACAGGGGGCCAATGGCTACACCTTC.

V gene TRBV30 combines with J gene TRBJ2-5; TRBD1 is a possible D gene (6 bases). The CDR3 runs to 13 residues. V was cut by 4 bases and J by 4 bases, with 13 bases left in between. Germline V gene sequence: CDR1 GTSNPN, CDR2 SVGIG (reference sequence). For the CDR3, the DNA is TGTGCCTGGAAGTTCAGGGGTACAGAGACCCAGTACTTC. Amino acid sequence: CAWKFRGTETQYF.

The CDR3 region has the DNA TGTGCCAGCAGAGCACAGGGAACCAAAAACATTCAGTACTTC. It translates to CASRAQGTKNIQYF. The chain combines TRBV28 with TRBJ2-4, with a possible D match to TRBD1 (6 bases). Looked up from germline, CDR1 is MDHEN and CDR2 is SYDVKM. This CDR3 has 14 residues. Trimming stripped 6 bases from V and 2 bases from J, with 11 bases between. Supplemented by reference TRBV28 and TRBJ2-4, the full variable domain reads DVKVTQSSRYLVKRTGEKVFLECVQDMDHENMFWYRQDPGLGLRLIYFSYDVKMKEKGDIPEGYSVSREKKERFSLILESASTNQTSMYLCASRAQGTKNIQYFGAGTRLSVL.

The chain joins TRBV28 to TRBJ2-7; D may be TRBD1 (5 bases). The germline V gene has CDR1 MDHEN and CDR2 SYDVKM. The CDR3 is 12 amino acids. Trimming cost V 3 bases and J 7 bases, with 10 bases left between them. DNA of the CDR3: TGTGCCAGCAGTTTCTCAGGGCGTGAGCAGTACTTC. This translates into CASSFSGREQYF.

This clone showed up just a few times. This chain links TRBV11-2 with TRBJ1-6; 8 positions match TRBD1. Germline V gives CDR1 SGHAT, CDR2 FQNNGV. The CDR3 sequence is 15 residues long. The trim removed 7 bases at V and 8 bases at J, leaving 10 bases unmatched. The CDR3 region is CASTADRVEDSPLHF. The DNA of the CDR3 is TGTGCCAGCACCGCGGACAGGGTGGAAGATTCACCCCTCCACTTT.

The CDR3 bases are TGCGCCAGCAGCTTGGGACAGGGACGCACTGAAGCTTTCTTT. This gives the protein CASSLGQGRTEAFF. This chain joins TRBV5-1 and TRBJ1-1; 7 nucleotides align to TRBD1. The CDR3 spans 14 residues. The V segment lost 0 bases and the J segment 4 bases; nucleotides outside the gene matches: 3. CDR1 SGHRS and CDR2 YFSETQ come from the germline V gene.

This chain uses TRBV5-4 with TRBJ1-2; D gene unclear. Trimming took 1 base from V and 7 from J, leaving 14 bases between them. The CDR3 is 14 residues long. Germline CDR1 is SGHNT and CDR2 is YYREEE (reference sequence). CDR3 loop: CASSLRESAAGYTF. The CDR3 nucleotides are TGTGCCAGCAGCTTGCGGGAGTCGGCAGCTGGCTACACCTTC.

The chain carries TRBV5-4 and TRBJ1-5, with TRBD1 matching 7 bases. Germline-derived CDR1 and CDR2 are SGHNT and YYREEE (reference sequence). Trimming took 0 bases from V and 9 from J; bases not matched to a gene: 0. The CDR3 covers 12 residues. This CDR3 reads CASSLDRGPQHF. The CDR3 nucleotides are TGTGCCAGCAGCTTGGACAGGGGGCCCCAGCATTTT.

The J gene is TRBJ2-7, the V gene TRBV5-8; the match to TRBD2 covers 8 bases. Germline CDR1 is SGHTS and CDR2 is YDEGEE. J lost 4 bases, V lost 0 bases, and 6 bases had no gene match. This CDR3 region has 15 residues. This CDR3 is CASSLAFGGAYEQYF. The CDR3 region has the DNA TGTGCCAGCAGCTTGGCCTTCGGGGGGGCTTACGAGCAGTACTTC.